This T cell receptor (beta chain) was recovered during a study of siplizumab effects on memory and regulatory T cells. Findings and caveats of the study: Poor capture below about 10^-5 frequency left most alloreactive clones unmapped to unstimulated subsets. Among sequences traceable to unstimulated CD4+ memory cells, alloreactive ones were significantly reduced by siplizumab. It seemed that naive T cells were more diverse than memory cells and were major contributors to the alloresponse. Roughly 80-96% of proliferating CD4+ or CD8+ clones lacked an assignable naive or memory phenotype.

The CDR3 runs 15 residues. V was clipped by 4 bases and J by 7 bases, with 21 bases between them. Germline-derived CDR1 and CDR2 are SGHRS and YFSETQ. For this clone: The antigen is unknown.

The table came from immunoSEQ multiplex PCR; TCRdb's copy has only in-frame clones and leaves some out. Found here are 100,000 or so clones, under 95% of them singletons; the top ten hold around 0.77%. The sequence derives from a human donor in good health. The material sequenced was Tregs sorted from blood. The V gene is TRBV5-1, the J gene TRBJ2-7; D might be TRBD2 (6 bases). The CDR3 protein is CASSRGRDVTGEQYF. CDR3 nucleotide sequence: TGCGCCAGCAGCCGCGGGCGGGACGTGACGGGGGAGCAGTACTTC.